These 8 T cell receptor beta chains came from one sample sequenced in a study of T cells in Graves' hyperthyroidism and ophthalmopathy. RNA transcripts provided the source from which TCR beta CDR3 regions were amplified. First-round RT-PCR targeting the TCR CDR3 was performed with the HTBI primer set. TCRdb redid the calling of the multiplex PCR reads with MiXCR, one entry per CDR3 protein. This table holds around 500,000 distinct CDR3 sequences, around 16% found once. The specimen sequenced was blood. Source of these receptors: a woman aged 25 to 39 with Graves' ophthalmopathy.

This clonotype was detected only a few times. The genes are TRBV5-5 and TRBJ2-3, with D uncertain. The germline V gene encodes CDR1 SGHKS and CDR2 YYEKEE (reference sequence). With 4 bases removed from V and 6 bases from J, the gap between germline ends came to 15 bases. The CDR3 spans 14 residues. The CDR3 spells CASSMTSVGDTQYF. For the CDR3, the DNA is TGTGCCAGCAGCATGACGTCGGTTGGTGATACGCAGTATTTT.

The table lists this clonotype with many counts. The V call is TRBV6-2 or TRBV6-3, the J call TRBJ2-5; no definite D call. V was clipped by 6 bases and J by 3 bases, with 11 bases between them. This CDR3 spans 13 amino acids. In germline, CDR1 is MNHEY, CDR2 SVGEGT. CDR3 loop: CASRGRGKETQYF. CDR3 DNA sequence: TGTGCCAGCAGAGGTCGCGGAAAAGAGACCCAGTACTTC.

This clonotype was observed a handful of times. The rearrangement joins TRBV20-1 to TRBJ1-1; D remains unclear. The CDR3 has 13 amino acids. V lost 5 bases to trimming and J lost 0 bases, with 10 bases between them. From germline, CDR1 is DFQATT and CDR2 SNEGSKA (reference sequence). The CDR3 nucleotides read TGCAGTGCTCCCCGGGCTATGAACACTGAAGCTTTCTTT. It specifies CSAPRAMNTEAFF.

This clonotype was observed at least ten times. The CDR3 spells CASMLAGRGETQYF. CDR3 nucleotide sequence: TGTGCCAGCATGCTAGCGGGGAGGGGAGAGACCCAGTACTTC. The chain links TRBV6-2 or TRBV6-3 to TRBJ2-5, with TRBD2 matching over 9 bases. The trim removed 7 bases at V and 4 bases at J, leaving 7 bases unmatched. The CDR3 sequence is 14 residues long. Germline V CDR1 and CDR2: MNHEY, SVGEGT.

Only a few counts were recorded for this clonotype. The V gene is TRBV9, the J gene TRBJ1-1; D unresolved. The V end was cut by 0 bases, the J end by 1 base, with 4 bases between. Germline V gene data show CDR1 as SGDLS and CDR2 as YYNGEE. The length of the CDR3 is 13 residues. The CDR3 sequence is CASSVEKNTEAFF. CDR3 sequence (DNA): TGTGCCAGCAGCGTAGAGAAGAACACTGAAGCTTTCTTT.

In this sample, this clonotype turned up a few times. The chain links TRBV19 to TRBJ1-2; D gene uncertain. Trimming removed 11 bases at V and 1 base at J, with 14 bases between. Looked up from germline, CDR1 is LNHDA and CDR2 is SQIVND (reference sequence). The CDR3 covers 13 residues. The CDR3 DNA reads TGTGCCGGCCGGGCCTCCGATAACTATGGCTACACCTTC. Translated: CAGRASDNYGYTF.

This clonotype was seen ten or more times. This chain joins TRBV30 and TRBJ2-1; possible D gene TRBD2, 5 bases. The CDR3 contains 14 residues. Germline values: CDR1 GTSNPN, CDR2 SVGIG (reference sequence). The V end lost 4 bases, the J end lost 1 base, and 11 bases lay between the germline ends. The CDR3 DNA is TGTGCCTGGAAGTCCACTAGATCCTACAATGAGCAGTTCTTC. This gives the protein CAWKSTRSYNEQFF.

This clonotype turned up a few times. The chain is built from TRBV6-2 or TRBV6-3 and TRBJ2-7; no reliable D call. This CDR3 comprises 14 residues. With 4 bases removed from V and 2 bases from J, the gap between germline ends came to 12 bases. Germline V gene data show CDR1 as MNHEY and CDR2 as SVGEGT. The CDR3 is CASSSLGWAYEQYF. The CDR3 nucleotides read TGTGCCAGCAGTTCCCTGGGTTGGGCCTACGAGCAGTACTTC.